This is a list of T cell receptor beta chains from one sample in a study of graft-versus-host responses after intestinal transplantation. These receptors have no identified antigens. Repertoires were generated with immunoSEQ multiplex PCR, while TCRdb's copy carries only in-frame clones and drops some. The sample holds tens of thousands of clones, 94% seen once. The starting material was unstimulated CD4+ T cells sorted from spleen or lymph node cells, obtained before transplant. The receptors originated from a human donor who was the organ donor for an intestinal transplant. Each CDR3 is given with its conserved first and last residue. D genes are given only for firm matches. Some rows have no size entry. The others give once, few or many, or a class for an expanded clone.

NA NA TRBJ2-7 TRBV5-1 CASSPRGGQYEQYF TGCGCCAGCAGCCCGAGGGGGGGCCAATACGAGCAGTACTTC
TRBD2 once TRBJ2-5 TRBV4-3 CASSQEPRGGLETQYF TGCGCCAGCAGCCAGGAACCCCGGGGGGGCCTGGAGACCCAGTACTTC
TRBD1 NA TRBJ2-3 TRBV5-4 CASSLRDRALDTQYF TGTGCCAGCAGCTTGAGGGACAGGGCTTTAGATACGCAGTATTTT
TRBD1 NA TRBJ2-7 TRBV11-2 CASSLGDRVADEQYF TGTGCCAGCAGCTTAGGGGACAGGGTGGCGGACGAGCAGTACTTC
NA once TRBJ1-2 TRBV19 CASTSNYGYTF TGTGCCAGTACTAGTAACTATGGCTACACCTTC
TRBD1 NA TRBJ2-1 TRBV2 CASRGTGSSYNEQFF TGTGCCAGCAGGGGGACAGGGAGCTCCTACAATGAGCAGTTCTTC
TRBD1 NA TRBJ1-3 TRBV7-9 CASSSGQGAGNTIYF TGTGCCAGCAGCTCGGGACAGGGAGCTGGAAACACCATATATTTT
TRBD1 NA TRBJ2-2 TRBV10-1 CASTKPPGTGFIGELFF TGCGCCAGCACCAAACCCCCCGGGACAGGGTTTATCGGGGAGCTGTTTTTT
NA NA TRBJ2-1 TRBV7-6 CASSGGTEQFF TGTGCCAGCAGCGGGGGGACCGAGCAGTTCTTC
TRBD1 few TRBJ1-1 TRBV9 CASSPGTGWSARAFF TGTGCCAGCAGCCCTGGGACAGGTTGGTCTGCTCGGGCTTTCTTT
NA NA TRBJ1-1 TRBV18 CASSPPKGTEAFF TGTGCCAGCTCACCACCTAAGGGGACCGAAGCTTTCTTT
NA NA TRBJ2-7 TRBV6-1 CASSEFDRLTSYEQYF TGTGCCAGCAGTGAATTTGACAGGTTAACCTCCTACGAGCAGTACTTC
NA NA TRBJ2-3 TRBV7-4 CATPARADTQYF TGTGCCACGCCCGCCAGGGCAGATACGCAGTATTTT
NA NA TRBJ2-7 TRBV5-6 CASSFQGEQYF TGTGCCAGCAGCTTCCAGGGCGAGCAGTACTTC
NA NA TRBJ2-7 TRBV2 CASSDWGVYEQYF TGTGCCAGCAGTGATTGGGGAGTCTACGAGCAGTACTTC
NA few TRBJ1-1 TRBV7-2 CASSLVGEGYTEAFF TGTGCCAGCAGCTTAGTTGGGGAGGGTTACACTGAAGCTTTCTTT
TRBD1 NA TRBJ1-2 TRBV19 CASSPPDRARGYTF TGTGCCAGTAGTCCCCCCGACAGGGCTAGGGGCTACACCTTC
NA NA TRBJ1-6 TRBV4-1 CASSQERLIGNSPLHF TGCGCCAGCAGCCAAGAAAGGTTGATCGGTAATTCACCCCTCCACTTT
NA NA TRBJ1-1 TRBV21-1 CASSTLQGGNTEAFF TGTGCCAGCAGCACCTTACAGGGAGGTAATACTGAAGCTTTCTTT
NA once TRBJ1-5 TRBV19 CASSRAGDSRNQPQHF TGTGCCAGTAGTAGGGCGGGGGACTCCCGGAATCAGCCCCAGCATTTT
NA NA TRBJ2-1 TRBV19 CASSPRGSSYNEQFF TGTGCCAGTAGCCCTAGAGGGAGCTCCTACAATGAGCAGTTCTTC
NA NA TRBJ2-3 TRBV2 CASSPSRATDTQYF TGTGCCAGCAGTCCTTCTAGGGCCACAGATACGCAGTATTTT
TRBD2 NA TRBJ2-7 TRBV11-2 CASSLGLALITYEQYF TGTGCCAGCAGCTTGGGACTAGCCCTAATAACCTACGAGCAGTACTTC
NA NA TRBJ1-2 TRBV19 CASSTTGRGPANYGYTF TGTGCCAGTAGTACTACGGGACGGGGCCCCGCTAACTATGGCTACACCTTC
NA few TRBJ2-3 TRBV5-1 CASSFRGARADTQYF TGCGCCAGCAGCTTCCGGGGGGCTAGGGCAGATACGCAGTATTTT
TRBD2 NA TRBJ2-3 TRBV7-2 CASSPRTSGGKYTQYF TGTGCCAGCAGCCCTAGGACTAGCGGGGGGAAATATACGCAGTATTTT
NA once TRBJ1-4 TRBV5-1 CASSLGQDNEKLFF TGCGCCAGCAGCTTAGGACAAGATAATGAAAAACTGTTTTTT
TRBD2 NA TRBJ2-2 TRBV7-6 CASSYSGLNTGELFF TGTGCCAGCAGCTATAGCGGGCTGAACACCGGGGAGCTGTTTTTT
NA once TRBJ1-2 TRBV7-2 CASSLVSQGYGYTF TGTGCCAGCAGCTTAGTGTCGCAGGGTTATGGCTACACCTTC
NA NA TRBJ1-3 TRBV5-6 CASSLSDSGNTIYF TGTGCCAGCAGCTTGTCCGACTCTGGAAACACCATATATTTT
NA NA TRBJ2-1 TRBV27 CASSLDGGPNEQFF TGTGCCAGCAGTCTGGACGGGGGGCCAAATGAGCAGTTCTTC
NA NA TRBJ2-7 TRBV19 CASSIRDTTYEQYF TGTGCCAGTAGTATACGGGACACAACCTACGAGCAGTACTTC
NA NA TRBJ1-1 TRBV18 CASSPGGIDHEAFF TGTGCCAGCTCACCTGGAGGAATTGACCATGAAGCTTTCTTT
NA NA TRBJ2-7 TRBV4-1 CASSQATVTYEQYF TGCGCCAGCAGCCAGGCAACAGTGACCTACGAGCAGTACTTC
TRBD1 NA TRBJ1-1 TRBV11-2 CASSFTGGSTEAFF TGTGCCAGCAGCTTTACAGGGGGAAGCACTGAAGCTTTCTTT
TRBD1 NA TRBJ1-2 TRBV29-1 CSVAEDLGTGNIGYTF TGCAGCGTTGCCGAGGATCTCGGGACAGGGAATATTGGCTACACCTTC
TRBD2 NA TRBJ2-1 TRBV7-2 CASSPTGLAYNEQFF TGTGCCAGCAGCCCAACGGGACTAGCCTACAATGAGCAGTTCTTC
NA NA TRBJ1-6 TRBV30 CAWSVLGDSPLHF TGTGCCTGGAGTGTACTCGGGGATTCACCCCTCCACTTT
TRBD1 NA TRBJ2-1 TRBV10-2 CASIPTGGQYEQFF TGCGCCAGCATCCCGACAGGGGGCCAATATGAGCAGTTCTTC
NA NA TRBJ1-1 TRBV5-1 CASSSGRPVKLEAFF TGCGCCAGCAGCTCCGGGAGGCCGGTTAAACTCGAAGCTTTCTTT
NA NA TRBJ2-1 TRBV4-1 CASSQQGDRGGNEQFF TGCGCCAGCAGCCAACAGGGGGATAGAGGGGGGAATGAGCAGTTCTTC
NA NA TRBJ2-7 TRBV19 CASSLGPIPYEQYF TGTGCCAGTAGCCTCGGACCGATTCCCTACGAGCAGTACTTC
NA NA TRBJ1-6 TRBV9 CASSGGPSSYNSPLHF TGTGCCAGCAGCGGGGGACCGAGCTCCTATAATTCACCCCTCCACTTT
NA NA TRBJ1-1 TRBV18 CASSPPLTATKAFF TGTGCCAGCTCACCACCCCTGACAGCTACTAAGGCTTTCTTT
NA NA TRBJ1-1 TRBV7-2 CASSLDEGTEAFF TGTGCCAGCAGCTTGGACGAGGGGACTGAAGCTTTCTTT
TRBD2 NA TRBJ2-5 TRBV10-3 CAISLGTSGGPGETQYF TGTGCCATCAGTCTTGGGACTAGCGGGGGGCCGGGGGAGACCCAGTACTTC
NA NA TRBJ2-2 TRBV9 CASSPRFATGELFF TGTGCCAGCAGCCCCCGTTTTGCCACCGGGGAGCTGTTTTTT
NA NA TRBJ2-5 TRBV6-1 CASREGRETQYF TGTGCCAGCAGGGAGGGGCGGGAGACCCAGTACTTC
TRBD1 NA TRBJ1-2 TRBV7-2 CASSSSGTGPYGYTF TGTGCCAGCAGCTCCTCCGGGACAGGGCCCTATGGCTACACCTTC